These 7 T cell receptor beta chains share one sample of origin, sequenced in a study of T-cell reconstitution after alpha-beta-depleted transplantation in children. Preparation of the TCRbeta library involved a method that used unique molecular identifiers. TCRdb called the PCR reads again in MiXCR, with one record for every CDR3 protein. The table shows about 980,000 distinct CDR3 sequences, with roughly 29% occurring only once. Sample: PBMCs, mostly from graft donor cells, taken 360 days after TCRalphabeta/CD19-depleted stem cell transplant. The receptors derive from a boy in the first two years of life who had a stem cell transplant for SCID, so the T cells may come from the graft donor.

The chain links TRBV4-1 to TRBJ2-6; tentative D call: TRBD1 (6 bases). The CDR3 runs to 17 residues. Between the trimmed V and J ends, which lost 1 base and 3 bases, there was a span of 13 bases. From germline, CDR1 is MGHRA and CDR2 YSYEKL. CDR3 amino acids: CASSQVVLGGGANVLTF. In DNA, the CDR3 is TGCGCCAGCAGCCAAGTTGTATTAGGGGGTGGGGCCAACGTCCTGACTTTC.

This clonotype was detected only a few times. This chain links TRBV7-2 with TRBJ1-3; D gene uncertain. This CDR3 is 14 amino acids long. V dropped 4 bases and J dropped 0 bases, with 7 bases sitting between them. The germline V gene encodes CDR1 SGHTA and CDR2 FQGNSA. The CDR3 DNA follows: TGTGCCAGCAGCTCTCAATACTCTGGAAACACCATATATTTT. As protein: CASSSQYSGNTIYF.

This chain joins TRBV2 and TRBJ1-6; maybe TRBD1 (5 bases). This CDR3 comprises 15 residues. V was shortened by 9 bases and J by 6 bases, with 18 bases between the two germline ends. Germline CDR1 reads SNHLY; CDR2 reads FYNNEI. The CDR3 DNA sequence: TGTGCCAGGAGACAGTATTCCAGCACTAATTCACCCCTCCACTTT. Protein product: CARRQYSSTNSPLHF.

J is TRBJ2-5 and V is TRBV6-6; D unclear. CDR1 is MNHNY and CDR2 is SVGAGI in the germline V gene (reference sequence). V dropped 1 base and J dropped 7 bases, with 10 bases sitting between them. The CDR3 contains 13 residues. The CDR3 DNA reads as TGTGCCAGCAGTTACTTCTCAAGAGGGACCCAGTACTTC. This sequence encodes CASSYFSRGTQYF.

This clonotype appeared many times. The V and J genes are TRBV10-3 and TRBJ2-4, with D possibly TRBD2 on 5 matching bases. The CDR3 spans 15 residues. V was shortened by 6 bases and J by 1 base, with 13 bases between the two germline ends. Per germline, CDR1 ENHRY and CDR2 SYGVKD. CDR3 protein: CAISASPSAKNIQYF. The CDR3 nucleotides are TGTGCCATCAGCGCTTCCCCTAGCGCCAAAAACATTCAGTACTTC.

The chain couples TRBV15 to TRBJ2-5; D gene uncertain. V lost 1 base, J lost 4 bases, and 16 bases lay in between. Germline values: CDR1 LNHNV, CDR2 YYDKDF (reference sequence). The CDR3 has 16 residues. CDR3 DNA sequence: TGTGCCACCAGCAGAGTGGGCGGCAGGCTCGTAGAGACCCAGTACTTC. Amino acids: CATSRVGGRLVETQYF.

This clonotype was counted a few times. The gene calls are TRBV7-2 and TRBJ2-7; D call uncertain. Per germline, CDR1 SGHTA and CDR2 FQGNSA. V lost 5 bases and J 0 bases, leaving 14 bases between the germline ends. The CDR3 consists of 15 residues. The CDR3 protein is CASSPLGAVSYEQYF. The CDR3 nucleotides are TGTGCCAGCAGCCCTTTGGGTGCGGTCTCCTACGAGCAGTACTTC.